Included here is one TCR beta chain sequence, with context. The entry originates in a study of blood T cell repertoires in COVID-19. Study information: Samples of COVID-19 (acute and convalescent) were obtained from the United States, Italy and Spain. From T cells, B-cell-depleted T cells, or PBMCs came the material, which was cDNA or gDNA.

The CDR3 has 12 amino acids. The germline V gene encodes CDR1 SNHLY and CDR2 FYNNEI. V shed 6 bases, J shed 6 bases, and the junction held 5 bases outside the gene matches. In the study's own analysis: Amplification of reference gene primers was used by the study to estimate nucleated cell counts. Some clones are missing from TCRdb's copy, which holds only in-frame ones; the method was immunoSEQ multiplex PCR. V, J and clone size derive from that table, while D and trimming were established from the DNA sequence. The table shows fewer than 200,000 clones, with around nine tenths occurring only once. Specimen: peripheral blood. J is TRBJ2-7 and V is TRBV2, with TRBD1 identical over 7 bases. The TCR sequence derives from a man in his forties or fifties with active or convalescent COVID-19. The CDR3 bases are TGTGCCAGCAGGCAGCAGGGGGTCGAGCAGTACTTC. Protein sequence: CASRQQGVEQYF. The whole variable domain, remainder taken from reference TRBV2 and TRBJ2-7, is EPEVTQTPSHQVTQMGQEVILRCVPISNHLYFYWYRQILGQKVEFLVSFYNNEISEKSEIFDDQFSVERPDGSNFTLKIRSTKLEDSAMYFCASRQQGVEQYFGPGTRLTVT.